The rows below give T cell receptor beta chains drawn from one sample of a study of chemoradiotherapy in HPV16-positive cancers. Some clones are missing from TCRdb's copy, which holds only in-frame ones; the method was immunoSEQ multiplex PCR. Here the sample spans fewer than 40,000 clones, roughly three quarters being singletons. The sequencing used blood, collected from a patient who underwent chemoradiotherapy. Source of these receptors: a human donor with HPV-associated anogenital cancer. Each CDR3 is given with its conserved first and last residue. Each record gives: J gene, clone size, V gene, D gene, CDR3 protein, CDR3 DNA. D genes are given only for firm matches. The size of a clone is reported for some rows only, either as once, few or many, or as a class for expanded clones.

>TRBJ2-4|-|TRBV6-6|-
CASRPNIDIQYF
TGTGCCAGCAGGCCGAACATAGATATTCAGTACTTC
>TRBJ2-7|-|TRBV5-1|-
CASSLGLLGDSSYEQYF
TGCGCCAGCAGCTTGGGGCTGCTTGGGGACTCTTCGTACGAGCAGTACTTC
>TRBJ2-2|few|TRBV2|TRBD2
CASTVLLAGTGELFF
TGTGCCAGCACCGTGCTACTAGCGGGGACCGGGGAGCTGTTTTTT
>TRBJ1-6|once|TRBV9|-
CASSNNPGRGNSPLHF
TGTGCCAGCAGCAATAATCCGGGACGAGGTAATTCACCCCTCCACTTT
>TRBJ2-7|few|TRBV19|TRBD1
CASSIGTGWADEQYF
TGTGCCAGTAGTATTGGGACAGGGTGGGCGGACGAGCAGTACTTC
>TRBJ2-1|-|TRBV5-1|TRBD2
CASSEGLAGVSEQFF
TGCGCCAGCAGCGAGGGACTAGCGGGGGTAAGTGAGCAGTTCTTC
>TRBJ2-2|few|TRBV7-9|-
CASSLVGTTNTGELFF
TGTGCCAGCAGCTTAGTCGGGACCACGAACACCGGGGAGCTGTTTTTT
>TRBJ2-1|-|TRBV7-3|TRBD2
CASSPYGGVGSYNEQFF
TGTGCCAGCAGCCCTTATGGGGGGGTTGGGTCCTACAATGAGCAGTTCTTC
>TRBJ2-2|few|TRBV7-8|TRBD2
CASSPRVTGGRTGELFF
TGTGCCAGCAGCCCACGGGTCACGGGGGGGCGCACCGGGGAGCTGTTTTTT
>TRBJ2-2|-|TRBV27|TRBD2
CASSLFEGRGGELFF
TGTGCCAGCAGTTTATTCGAGGGGAGGGGCGGGGAGCTGTTTTTT
>TRBJ2-7|-|TRBV9|-
CASSVDGEPYEQYF
TGTGCCAGCAGCGTAGATGGGGAGCCCTACGAGCAGTACTTC
>TRBJ1-4|-|TRBV13|TRBD1
CASSFLRGNEKLFF
TGTGCCAGCAGCTTCCTCAGGGGGAATGAAAAACTGTTTTTT
>TRBJ2-7|once|TRBV7-2|TRBD2
CASRLWGGYEQYF
TGTGCCAGCCGATTGTGGGGGGGCTACGAGCAGTACTTC
>TRBJ2-1|-|TRBV9|TRBD2
CASSGSGGASVLQFF
TGTGCCAGCAGCGGTAGCGGGGGGGCCTCGGTTCTACAGTTCTTC
>TRBJ1-2|once|TRBV7-3|TRBD1
CASSPTGGANYGYTF
TGTGCCAGCAGCCCGACAGGGGGGGCTAACTATGGCTACACCTTC
>TRBJ2-7|few|TRBV19|-
CASSSRYSPYEQYF
TGTGCCAGTAGTAGCCGCTACTCCCCCTACGAGCAGTACTTC
>TRBJ1-3|-|TRBV18|TRBD1
CASSPPGTLTGGAGNTIYF
TGTGCCAGCTCACCACCGGGGACCCTCACAGGGGGTGCTGGAAACACCATATATTTT
>TRBJ1-2|-|TRBV9|TRBD1
CASSPSTGTSNYGYTF
TGTGCCAGCAGCCCTTCGACAGGGACCTCTAACTATGGCTACACCTTC
>TRBJ2-7|once|TRBV5-4|-
CASSSPGIYEQYF
TGTGCCAGCAGCTCCCCGGGTATCTACGAGCAGTACTTC
>TRBJ2-3|-|TRBV2|-
CAYARADTQYF
TGTGCCTACGCCCGGGCAGATACGCAGTATTTT
>TRBJ2-3|-|TRBV29-1|TRBD2
CSVRKGLAGRTDTQYF
TGCAGCGTTCGGAAGGGACTAGCGGGGCGCACAGATACGCAGTATTTT
>TRBJ1-1|-|TRBV7-3|-
CASSPGMNTEAFF
TGTGCCAGCTCACCAGGAATGAACACTGAAGCTTTCTTT
>TRBJ2-7|-|TRBV11-2|-
CASSLPNGYEQYF
TGTGCCAGCAGCTTACCGAACGGCTACGAGCAGTACTTC
>TRBJ2-5|-|TRBV7-9|TRBD2
CASSSLAGGFRETQYF
TGTGCCAGCAGCTCACTAGCGGGGGGTTTCCGAGAGACCCAGTACTTC
>TRBJ2-3|-|TRBV5-1|TRBD2
CASSPPKTSGGDTQYF
TGCGCCAGCAGCCCGCCCAAGACTAGCGGGGGTGATACGCAGTATTTT
>TRBJ1-3|-|TRBV5-1|-
CASSLRGSGNTIYF
TGCGCCAGCAGCCTACGGGGCTCTGGAAACACCATATATTTT
>TRBJ1-2|-|TRBV2|-
CASSPYVETGYGYTF
TGTGCCAGCAGTCCATACGTGGAGACAGGTTATGGCTACACCTTC
>TRBJ1-6|few|TRBV25-1|TRBD1
CASSEGGTENSPLHF
TGTGCCAGCAGTGAGGGCGGGACAGAGAATTCACCCCTCCACTTT
>TRBJ2-7|-|TRBV4-3|-
CASSQVPGSSYEQYF
TGCGCCAGCAGCCAAGTACCCGGATCCTCCTACGAGCAGTACTTC